The 18 T cell receptor beta chains below were found in one sample sequenced in a study of graft-versus-host responses after intestinal transplantation (dated by TCRdb to the early 2020s). Their recognized antigens are unknown. Library preparation employed the immunoSEQ multiplex PCR assay. TCRdb obtained this table from immuneACCESS and retained in-frame rearrangements with V and J assigned. These tables miss some clones; where compared with another copy, unresolved V genes account for less than half of the shortfall, and the remainder is unexplained. Present in this sample are about 90,000 clones, roughly 90% of which were seen just once. The ten largest clones take up approximately 0.54% of the sample. What the time point label conveys for this sample: cells obtained before transplantation from donor or recipient. The sequences come from unstimulated CD8+ T cells sorted from spleen or lymph node cells, collected before intestinal transplant. The receptor set was obtained from a human donor who received an intestinal transplant.

The chain carries TRBV7-2 and TRBJ1-1, with D uncertain. The V gene's germline CDR1 is SGHTA and CDR2 FQGNSA. Deletions cut 0 bases from V and 1 base from J, with 3 bases between. The CDR3 sequence is 13 residues long. The CDR3 loop reads CASSLAKNTEAFF. The DNA of the CDR3 is TGTGCCAGCAGCTTAGCCAAGAACACTGAAGCTTTCTTT.

This clone was counted between two and nine times. The chain joins TRBV7-6 to TRBJ2-7; 9 bases agree with TRBD2. CDR1 and CDR2 from the germline V gene are SGHVS and FNYEAQ. V lost 5 bases and J lost 0; bases outside the gene matches: 11. This CDR3 comprises 17 residues. The CDR3 sequence is CASSQGSGRLSSYEQYF. CDR3 nucleotides: TGTGCCAGCAGCCAGGGGAGCGGGAGGTTAAGCTCCTACGAGCAGTACTTC.

The V gene is TRBV28, the J gene TRBJ2-3; D call uncertain. This CDR3 is 14 amino acids long. From germline, CDR1 is MDHEN and CDR2 SYDVKM. V dropped 6 bases and J dropped 0 bases, with 10 bases sitting between them. CDR3 in amino acids: CASSYAVSTDTQYF. The CDR3 nucleotides read TGTGCCAGCAGCTACGCGGTTAGCACAGATACGCAGTATTTT.

The chain has TRBV21-1 and TRBJ2-2; TRBD2, as called in the table, went unchecked against the DNA. TRBV21-1 counts as a pseudogene. The CDR3 is made up of 16 amino acids. The CDR3 spells CASSKAKASRTGELFF. As DNA, the CDR3 is TGTGCCAGCAGCAAAGCGAAGGCTAGCCGCACCGGGGAGCTGTTTTTT.

The chain employs TRBV6-5 and TRBJ1-1, with D perhaps matching TRBD1 (5 bases). Germline CDR1 reads MNHEY; CDR2 reads SVGAGI. This CDR3 contains 13 residues. V gave up 6 bases and J gave up 4 bases, with 12 bases separating them. CDR3 in DNA: TGTGCCAGCAGGCCTCAGGGTATCACTGAAGCTTTCTTT. Its protein product is CASRPQGITEAFF.

The chain recombines TRBV6-5 with TRBJ1-5; D is possibly TRBD1 (5 bases). Deletions cut 1 base from V and 7 bases from J, with 11 bases between. Germline V lookup: CDR1 MNHEY, CDR2 SVGAGI. The CDR3 is 14 residues long. The CDR3 bases are TGTGCCAGCAGTTACTTTCAGGGAAACCAGCCCCAGCATTTT. As protein: CASSYFQGNQPQHF.

In its sample, this clone was seen once. V and J are TRBV11-2 and TRBJ1-2; 7 bases match TRBD1. The CDR3 has 16 residues. V shed 5 bases and J 3 bases; nucleotides not matched to a gene: 12. The germline gives CDR1 SGHAT, CDR2 FQNNGV. CDR3 protein: CASSLTGDPYYYGYTF. CDR3 DNA: TGTGCCAGCAGCCTCACAGGGGACCCGTATTACTATGGCTACACCTTC.

The chain couples TRBV4-1 to TRBJ1-4; no reliable D call. Trimming left V 2 bases short and J 4 bases short, with 17 bases between. From germline, CDR1 is MGHRA and CDR2 YSYEKL. CDR3 length: 17 amino acids. The CDR3 spells CASSQFVRPGGNEKLFF. CDR3 in DNA: TGCGCCAGCAGCCAATTTGTACGGCCCGGAGGTAATGAAAAACTGTTTTTT.

As to this clone: The same CDR3 arises from other DNA sequences in this sample as well. This rearrangement joins TRBV4-3 to TRBJ1-2; 11 positions agree with TRBD1. The germline V gene has CDR1 LGHNA and CDR2 YSLEER. This CDR3 region has 16 residues. The junction had 15 bases not matched to a gene; V was cut back by 11 bases and J by 4 bases. The chain's CDR3 is CACLSGTGGPPYGYTF. CDR3 DNA sequence: TGCGCCTGCCTCTCCGGGACAGGGGGACCTCCCTATGGCTACACCTTC.

The chain carries TRBV10-2 and TRBJ2-3, with 10 bases lining up with TRBD2. The CDR3 totals 17 residues. V gave up 4 bases and J gave up 2 bases; unmatched junction bases: 9. CDR1 WSHSY and CDR2 SAAADI come from the germline V gene. In DNA, the CDR3 is TGCGCCAGCAGTGTAGTATTACTAGCGGGAAACACAGATACGCAGTATTTT. As protein: CASSVVLLAGNTDTQYF.

The chain carries TRBV10-3 and TRBJ2-1; D remains ambiguous. The CDR3 contains 16 residues. Germline CDR1 is ENHRY and CDR2 is SYGVKD. Deletions cut 2 bases from V and 0 bases from J, with 11 bases between. In DNA form, the CDR3 reads TGTGCCATCAGTGAGCCGACTGGCGGCTCCTACAATGAGCAGTTCTTC. Encoded protein: CAISEPTGGSYNEQFF.

This chain joins TRBV27 and TRBJ2-1; 8 bases are a match to TRBD2. The germline V gene encodes CDR1 MNHEY and CDR2 SMNVEV (reference sequence). CDR3 length: 14 amino acids. The V and J ends lost 3 bases and 8 bases, in that order; junction bases with no gene match: 6. Here the CDR3 reads CASSFDGRGDEQFF. CDR3 coding DNA: TGTGCCAGCAGTTTTGACGGGAGGGGCGATGAGCAGTTCTTC.

The chain carries TRBV28 and TRBJ1-5; TRBD1 is a possible D gene (5 bases). V lost 8 bases and J 1 base, leaving 12 bases between the germline ends. Germline V lookup: CDR1 MDHEN, CDR2 SYDVKM. This CDR3 contains 14 residues. CDR3 protein: CASWTEGSNQPQHF. The CDR3 coding sequence is TGTGCCAGCTGGACGGAGGGGAGCAATCAGCCCCAGCATTTT.

V and J are TRBV28 and TRBJ2-1, with 8 bases identical to TRBD1. CDR1 MDHEN and CDR2 SYDVKM come from the germline V gene. This CDR3 is built from 15 residues. Unmatched junction bases numbered 4, after V lost 5 bases and J lost 1 base. This CDR3 reads CASSRTGLSYNEQFF. CDR3 in DNA: TGTGCCAGCAGTCGGACAGGGTTGTCCTACAATGAGCAGTTCTTC.

The V and J genes are TRBV9 and TRBJ1-1; D gene unclear. V was trimmed by 0 bases and J by 4 bases, leaving 7 bases between them. Germline V CDR1 and CDR2: SGDLS, YYNGEE. The CDR3 extends over 13 amino acids. The CDR3 DNA sequence: TGTGCCAGCAGCGTAGCCCGGGGCACTGAAGCTTTCTTT. This codes for CASSVARGTEAFF. Looking up the rest from reference TRBV9 and TRBJ1-1 gives the full variable domain: DSGVTQTPKHLITATGQRVTLRCSPRSGDLSVYWYQQSLDQGLQFLIQYYNGEERAKGNILERFSAQQFPDLHSELNLSSLELGDSALYFCASSVARGTEAFFGQGTRLTVV.

In DNA, the CDR3 is TGTGCCAGCAGCTTAGGAGACAGGGGATACGAGCAGTACTTC. This gives the protein CASSLGDRGYEQYF. V and J are TRBV7-6 and TRBJ2-7, with 8 nucleotides matching TRBD1. CDR1 and CDR2 (germline): SGHVS, FNYEAQ. This CDR3 comprises 14 residues. V was pared by 1 base and J by 4 bases, with 3 bases of the junction left unmatched.

The chain recombines TRBV11-2 with TRBJ2-3; 9 bases are a match to TRBD2. Losses at the gene ends were 4 bases for V and 12 bases for J; bases not matched to a gene: 5. The CDR3 is made up of 12 amino acids. Germline CDR1 SGHAT, CDR2 FQNNGV. The CDR3 DNA reads TGTGCCAGCAGCTCCTGGACTAGCGACCAGTATTTT. Its protein product is CASSSWTSDQYF.

The CDR3 spells CSVEAPGQGVPKHPNTEAFF. CDR3 DNA: TGCAGCGTTGAGGCACCGGGACAGGGGGTCCCCAAACATCCGAACACTGAAGCTTTCTTT. The rearrangement uses TRBV29-1 and TRBJ1-1, with 11 bases identical to TRBD1. CDR3 size: 20 residues. The germline gives CDR1 SQVTM, CDR2 ANQGSEA. Trimming cost V 3 bases and J 1 base; bases outside gene matches: 19.